This T cell receptor (beta chain) is drawn from a study of response to subunit inactivated influenza vaccine (dated by TCRdb to 2016 to 2019). Study-wide context: Deep quantitative profiling of the T cell receptor repertoire was used in the study to follow responses to a trivalent subunit inactivated influenza vaccine.

A word on this clonotype: No cognate antigen has been identified for it. Base qualities are not at hand, and no much larger clone is one base apart.

The label giving this sample's time point can be read as: approximately 45 days after influenza vaccine administration. Here is what the overall study found, with its caveats: According to the authors, only a limited number of new T cells may be recruited by each seasonal influenza vaccination.

The library was built by means of RT-PCR. Instrument on record: Illumina HiSeq 2500. TCRdb applied fastp at Q25 and MiXCR to the public reads, then kept only in-frame beta chains. Each CDR3 protein gets just one entry, which takes the most common genes and DNA from the rows behind it. The sample records approximately 500,000 distinct CDR3 sequences, 10% to 15% of which are singletons. Roughly 14% of the sample goes to the ten largest clones. This TCR derives from a man in his fifties who received an inactivated influenza vaccine. Donor details come from another sample of the same person, matched by shared clones. The source was PBMCs from blood, collected more than 35 days after vaccination.

The CDR3 protein is CASSQDIIRGAHTDTQYF. The base sequence is TGCGCCAGCAGCCAAGATATAATACGGGGGGCCCACACAGATACGCAGTATTTT. The chain is encoded by TRBV4-1 joined to TRBJ2-3; a tentative D call is TRBD2 (7 bases match). V is clipped by 0 bases and J by 2 bases, and the sequence between their germline boundaries is 18 bases long. CDR1 and CDR2 are read off the germline V gene as MGHRA and YSYEKL. The cysteine opens and the phenylalanine closes a CDR3 of 18 amino acids. Just CDR3 DNA is preserved here, 54 bases in frame from base 1.